The entry below describes one T cell receptor beta chain. TCRdb re-analysed the PCR reads in MiXCR, keeping a single row per CDR3 protein. The table shows under 100,000 distinct CDR3 sequences, with about 50% occurring only once. V was trimmed by 7 bases and J by 0 bases, leaving 15 bases between them. The length of the CDR3 is 15 residues. Germline loops: CDR1 LGHNA, CDR2 YNFKEQ. This sample was taken from a study of CDR3 diversity in severe acne. The chain employs TRBV4-2 and TRBJ1-2; tentative D call: TRBD1 (5 bases). The TCR sequence derives from a male donor in good health, serving as a control. Material for sequencing was blood. CDR3 residues: CASTDPAGPNYGYTF. The CDR3 DNA follows: TGTGCCAGCACCGACCCCGCAGGGCCTAACTATGGCTACACCTTC.